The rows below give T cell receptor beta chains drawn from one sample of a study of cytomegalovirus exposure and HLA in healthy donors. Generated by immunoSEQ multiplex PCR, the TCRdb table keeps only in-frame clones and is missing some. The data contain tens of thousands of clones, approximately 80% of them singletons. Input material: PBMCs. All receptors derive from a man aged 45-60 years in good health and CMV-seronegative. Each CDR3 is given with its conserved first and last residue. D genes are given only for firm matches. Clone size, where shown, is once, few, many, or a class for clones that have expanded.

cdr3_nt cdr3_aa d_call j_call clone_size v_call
TGTGCCAGCAGCACCCTGACAGGGGAGGTTGATGGCTACACCTTC CASSTLTGEVDGYTF - TRBJ1-2 - TRBV21-1
TGCGCCAGCAGCGACAGGGCCCACACCGGGGAGCTGTTTTTT CASSDRAHTGELFF TRBD1 TRBJ2-2 - TRBV5-1
TGTGCCAGTACCGATCTTAGGCGGTCCTACGAGCAGTACTTC CASTDLRRSYEQYF - TRBJ2-7 - TRBV6-1
TGTGCCAGCAGCCTACAGGGGGCCGGAAACACCATATATTTT CASSLQGAGNTIYF TRBD1 TRBJ1-3 - TRBV28
TGTGCCAGCAGTCGCCCCGGGACTAGGTCCTACGAGCAGTACTTC CASSRPGTRSYEQYF TRBD2 TRBJ2-7 once TRBV27
TGTGCCAGCAGTTCCTACCTCAGGGTGGAGAACATTCAGTACTTC CASSSYLRVENIQYF - TRBJ2-4 once TRBV28
TGTGCCAGCAGCTGGGTGGGCAGGGAAGCTTTCTTT CASSWVGREAFF - TRBJ1-1 - TRBV28
TGTGCTAGTGGTTTCTCGGGGACTAGCGTTTCGGGCACCGGGGAGCTGTTTTTT CASGFSGTSVSGTGELFF TRBD2 TRBJ2-2 - TRBV12-5
TGCGCCAGCAGCTTGGAGGGGTCAGGGAACACTGAAGCTTTCTTT CASSLEGSGNTEAFF - TRBJ1-1 - TRBV5-1
TGTGCCAGCAGTCCTATGGACAGGTCGCCCTATGGCTACACCTTC CASSPMDRSPYGYTF TRBD1 TRBJ1-2 - TRBV27
TGTGCCAGCAGAAGGCCGGGACAGGGGGTTAAGGTTGGCACAGATACGCAGTATTTT CASRRPGQGVKVGTDTQYF TRBD1 TRBJ2-3 - TRBV28
TGTGCCAGCAGTTACTCGCGGCAGGGGGCTTTAATCGAGCAGTACTTC CASSYSRQGALIEQYF TRBD1 TRBJ2-7 - TRBV6-5
TGTGCCAGCAGCGCCGACAGTAACACTGAAGCTTTCTTT CASSADSNTEAFF - TRBJ1-1 - TRBV7-6
TGTGCCAGTAGGTCTCCGGGGGGGCAAGAGACCCAGTACTTC CASRSPGGQETQYF TRBD2 TRBJ2-5 - TRBV28
TGTGCCAGCATTCAGGGGTTAGAGACCCAGTACTTC CASIQGLETQYF - TRBJ2-5 - TRBV6-1
TGTGCCAGCAGACCGACAGGGAGGACCTATGGCTACACCTTC CASRPTGRTYGYTF TRBD1 TRBJ1-2 - TRBV28
TGTGCCAGCAGCCATACACTAGCGGAGTACACCGGGGAGCTGTTTTTT CASSHTLAEYTGELFF TRBD2 TRBJ2-2 - TRBV9
TGTGCCAGCACGCGGACAGGGGGCTCCAACGAGCAGTACTTC CASTRTGGSNEQYF TRBD1 TRBJ2-7 - TRBV9
TGTGCCAGCAGCTTGGTAGGGACTAGCGAGGGAGATACGCAGTATTTT CASSLVGTSEGDTQYF TRBD2 TRBJ2-3 - TRBV5-6
TGTTCCAGCAGCTGGGGGACAGGGGGCACCGGGGAGCTGTTTTTT CSSSWGTGGTGELFF TRBD1 TRBJ2-2 - TRBV7-9
TGTGCCATCAGTGACCCGTCCGACAGGGGCTACCTTAGCGAGCAGTACTTC CAISDPSDRGYLSEQYF TRBD1 TRBJ2-7 - TRBV10-3
TGTGCCACCGGGACTAGCGGGCCGAGCTCCTACAATGAGCAGTTCTTC CATGTSGPSSYNEQFF TRBD2 TRBJ2-1 - TRBV4-2
TGTGCCAGTATGGACACTCCCTCCTACGAGCAGTACTTC CASMDTPSYEQYF - TRBJ2-7 once TRBV28
TGTGCCAGCAGCCCCGGTCTGGGCACAGATACGCAGTATTTT CASSPGLGTDTQYF - TRBJ2-3 - TRBV7-9
TGTGCCAGCAGATGGACTAGCACAGATACGCAGTATTTT CASRWTSTDTQYF - TRBJ2-3 - TRBV28
TGTGCCAGCAGTCCCGGAACAGGGGGCTACGAGCAGTACTTC CASSPGTGGYEQYF TRBD1 TRBJ2-7 - TRBV27
TGTGCAATCCTTGGTTCCACGACAGGGCGCTTCTATGGCTACACCTTC CAILGSTTGRFYGYTF TRBD1 TRBJ1-2 - TRBV28
TGTGCCAGCAGCTTTACAGATTCGTCTGGCTACACCTTC CASSFTDSSGYTF - TRBJ1-2 - TRBV7-2
TGCGCCAGCAGCCAAGATGGGGTAGCGGGAGGCCCAGATTCTAGCACAGATACGCAGTATTTT CASSQDGVAGGPDSSTDTQYF TRBD2 TRBJ2-3 - TRBV4-3
TGCAGCGGGGGGTCTAGCGGGAGAGGGAACACCGGGGAGCTGTTTTTT CSGGSSGRGNTGELFF TRBD2 TRBJ2-2 - TRBV29-1
TGTGCCGGCAGCCAGGCACAGGCTACTAATGAAAAACTGTTTTTT CAGSQAQATNEKLFF - TRBJ1-4 - TRBV16
TGTGCCAGCAGCCCGGACAGGGGGGCTGGGGGCTACACCTTC CASSPDRGAGGYTF TRBD1 TRBJ1-2 - TRBV5-5
TGTGCCAGCAGCTTTTCGGGGTTACCCTACGAGCAGTACTTC CASSFSGLPYEQYF - TRBJ2-7 once TRBV5-6
TGCGCCAGCAGTGATGAACTCGGGGGACTCCCCTACGAGCAGTACTTC CASSDELGGLPYEQYF - TRBJ2-7 - TRBV10-1
TGCGCCAGCAGCTTGGCCGAGGGACAGTACTCCTACGAGCAGTACTTC CASSLAEGQYSYEQYF TRBD1 TRBJ2-7 - TRBV5-1
TGTGCCAGCAGCTTAGGAGGGCTCTCCTACGAGCAGTACTTC CASSLGGLSYEQYF - TRBJ2-7 - TRBV7-9
TGCGCCAGCAGCTTGGGACTAGCGGGAGACGGCATCGAGCAGTACTTC CASSLGLAGDGIEQYF TRBD2 TRBJ2-7 - TRBV5-1
TGCAGCGTTCTCCCGGGGAAGGAAGACACTGAAGCTTTCTTT CSVLPGKEDTEAFF - TRBJ1-1 - TRBV29-1
TGTGCCAGCAGTTTATTCGGGACAGGCTTATACAATGAGCAGTTCTTC CASSLFGTGLYNEQFF TRBD1 TRBJ2-1 - TRBV27
TGTGCCAGTGCCCCGGGACAGGGAAGCGAGCAGTACTTC CASAPGQGSEQYF TRBD1 TRBJ2-7 - TRBV19
TGTGCCAGCAGTTGGAGGGTAGGGGTTTTGAACACTGAAGCTTTCTTT CASSWRVGVLNTEAFF - TRBJ1-1 - TRBV6-5
TGTGCCAGCGGTACGACAACGGGGCAGCCCCAGCATTTT CASGTTTGQPQHF - TRBJ1-5 - TRBV6-5